This TCR beta chain appears in the sequencing data of a study of vaccination effects on CD4 cells after COVID-19. The study, taken as a whole, reports: In the study, convalescent patients were few, and early post-infection timepoints were absent.

Notes on this clone: The antigen remains unidentified.

Antigen-specific CD4+ T cells were expanded (with viral peptide pools) by the ViraFEST assay ahead of sequencing. At the end of 10 days of culture, CD4+ T cells were isolated. It was between March and December 2020 that the person had a SARS-CoV-2 infection confirmed by PCR. IL-2 at 10 IU/ml and peptides at roughly 9.6 ug/ml were added to cultured PBMC, about 1.8 million per well. The assay was immunoSEQ multiplex PCR, and TCRdb's table has in-frame clones only and misses some. The sample has tens of thousands of clones; 65% to 85% are singletons. The CDR3 covers 15 residues. Germline CDR1 and CDR2: LNHDA and SQIVND (reference sequence). V dropped 3 bases and J dropped 4 bases, with 15 bases sitting between them.

The sequenced sample was CD4+ T cells from PBMCs cultured with HIV peptides, obtained before COVID-19 vaccination. As for subset: HIV-1 Nef peptide pool negative control/reference culture. The chain is built from TRBV19 and TRBJ1-2; tentatively, D is TRBD1 (6 bases). This TCR derives from a human donor who had a prior SARS-CoV-2 infection. The CDR3, as DNA: TGTGCCAGTAGTATCGTTGGGGGGGCCAGCTATGGCTACACCTTC. Its protein is CASSIVGGASYGYTF. Full variable domain (outside the CDR3, taken from reference TRBV19 and TRBJ1-2): DGGITQSPKYLFRKEGQNVTLSCEQNLNHDAMYWYRQDPGQGLRLIYYSQIVNDFQKGDIAEGYSVSREKKESFPLTVTSAQKNPTAFYLCASSIVGGASYGYTFGSGTRLTVV.